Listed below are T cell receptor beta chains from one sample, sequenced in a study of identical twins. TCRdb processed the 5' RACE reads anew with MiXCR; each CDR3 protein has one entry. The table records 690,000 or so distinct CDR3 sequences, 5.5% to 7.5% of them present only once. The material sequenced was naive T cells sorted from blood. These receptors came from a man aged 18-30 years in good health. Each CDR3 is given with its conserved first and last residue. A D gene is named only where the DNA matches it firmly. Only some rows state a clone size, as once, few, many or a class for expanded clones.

CDR3: CASSYSTGKGVYEQYF
DNA: TGTGCCAGCAGTTACTCGACAGGGAAGGGGGTCTACGAGCAGTACTTC
size: .
V: TRBV6-5
D: TRBD1
J: TRBJ2-7

CDR3: CASSLLTKYSYEQYF
DNA: TGTGCCAGCAGTTTATTGACCAAATACTCCTACGAGCAGTACTTC
size: few
V: TRBV27
D: .
J: TRBJ2-7

CDR3: CASSYSLSSYNSPLHF
DNA: TGTGCCAGCAGTTACTCGCTCAGCTCCTATAATTCACCCCTCCACTTT
size: .
V: TRBV6-5
D: .
J: TRBJ1-6

CDR3: CASSWGAGQGKQSYSNQPQHF
DNA: TGTGCCAGCAGTTGGGGGGCCGGACAGGGCAAGCAATCTTATAGCAATCAGCCCCAGCATTTT
size: .
V: TRBV2
D: TRBD1
J: TRBJ1-5

CDR3: CASSLLGLNTEAFF
DNA: TGCGCCAGCAGCTTGTTGGGGCTGAACACTGAAGCTTTCTTT
size: many
V: TRBV5-1
D: .
J: TRBJ1-1

CDR3: CASSQGGRGGELFF
DNA: TGTGCCAGCAGCCAGGGGGGGCGAGGCGGGGAGCTGTTTTTT
size: few
V: TRBV3-1
D: .
J: TRBJ2-2

CDR3: CASSWPGDEQYF
DNA: TGTGCCAGCAGCTGGCCGGGGGACGAGCAGTACTTC
size: .
V: TRBV7-8
D: .
J: TRBJ2-7

CDR3: CASSPWGGRILKTGELFF
DNA: TGCGCCAGCAGCCCATGGGGGGGGCGGATTTTAAAAACCGGGGAGCTGTTTTTT
size: few
V: TRBV4-1
D: .
J: TRBJ2-2

CDR3: CASSGAAMETQYF
DNA: TGTGCCAGTAGTGGGGCGGCGATGGAGACCCAGTACTTC
size: few
V: TRBV19
D: .
J: TRBJ2-5

CDR3: CASFQGGGNIQYF
DNA: TGTGCCAGCTTTCAGGGAGGGGGGAACATTCAGTACTTC
size: many
V: TRBV12-3/TRBV12-4
D: .
J: TRBJ2-4

CDR3: CASSYAGVNNEKLFF
DNA: TGCGCCAGCAGCTATGCCGGGGTCAATAATGAAAAACTGTTTTTT
size: many
V: TRBV5-1
D: .
J: TRBJ1-4

CDR3: CAWSVGANNEQFF
DNA: TGTGCCTGGAGTGTAGGGGCAAACAATGAGCAGTTCTTC
size: few
V: TRBV30
D: .
J: TRBJ2-1

CDR3: CSSLTAMNTEAFF
DNA: TGCAGCTCCTTGACTGCTATGAACACTGAAGCTTTCTTT
size: many
V: TRBV29-1
D: .
J: TRBJ1-1

CDR3: CASRVVWGGKEHQPQHF
DNA: TGTGCCAGCAGAGTCGTTTGGGGAGGGAAGGAACATCAGCCCCAGCATTTT
size: many
V: TRBV28
D: .
J: TRBJ1-5

CDR3: CSAHAGYHTGELFF
DNA: TGCAGTGCCCACGCCGGGTACCACACCGGGGAGCTGTTTTTT
size: many
V: TRBV20-1
D: .
J: TRBJ2-2

CDR3: CSASQLASGTGGFYEQYF
DNA: TGCAGTGCTAGCCAACTTGCTTCCGGGACAGGGGGTTTCTACGAGCAGTACTTC
size: many
V: TRBV20-1
D: TRBD1
J: TRBJ2-7

CDR3: CASSEGLTLYEQYF
DNA: TGTGCCAGCTCAGAGGGACTAACACTGTACGAGCAGTACTTC
size: many
V: TRBV6-1
D: TRBD2
J: TRBJ2-7

CDR3: CASSLTAGAHNEQFF
DNA: TGTGCCAGCAGCTTAACCGCGGGAGCTCACAATGAGCAGTTCTTC
size: few
V: TRBV7-6
D: TRBD2
J: TRBJ2-1

CDR3: CASSLWQSTDTQYF
DNA: TGTGCCAGCAGTTTATGGCAGAGCACAGATACGCAGTATTTT
size: .
V: TRBV12-3/TRBV12-4
D: .
J: TRBJ2-3

CDR3: CASSLWDAHEQYF
DNA: TGTGCCAGCAGTTTATGGGACGCCCACGAGCAGTACTTC
size: .
V: TRBV27
D: .
J: TRBJ2-7

CDR3: CASSQGGTNTGELFF
DNA: TGTGCCAGCAGCCAAGGGGGTACGAACACCGGGGAGCTGTTTTTT
size: many
V: TRBV3-1
D: .
J: TRBJ2-2

CDR3: CASSLERGTEAFF
DNA: TGCGCCAGCAGCTTGGAAAGGGGTACTGAAGCTTTCTTT
size: .
V: TRBV5-1
D: .
J: TRBJ1-1

CDR3: CASSYSWGTEAFF
DNA: TGTGCCAGCAGTTACTCGTGGGGGACTGAAGCTTTCTTT
size: many
V: TRBV6-5
D: .
J: TRBJ1-1

CDR3: CASSPLAEPYNEQFF
DNA: TGTGCCAGCAGTCCACTAGCGGAGCCCTACAATGAGCAGTTCTTC
size: .
V: TRBV6-2/TRBV6-3
D: TRBD2
J: TRBJ2-1

CDR3: CASSKPKEYQETQYF
DNA: TGTGCCAGCAGCAAGCCAAAGGAGTACCAAGAGACCCAGTACTTC
size: few
V: TRBV21-1
D: .
J: TRBJ2-5

CDR3: CAISESGGSAKNIQYF
DNA: TGTGCCATCAGTGAGTCAGGGGGCTCAGCCAAAAACATTCAGTACTTC
size: many
V: TRBV10-3
D: TRBD1
J: TRBJ2-4

CDR3: CASSGRGEQYF
DNA: TGTGCCAGCAGCGGGAGGGGCGAGCAGTACTTC
size: many
V: TRBV7-9
D: TRBD2
J: TRBJ2-7

CDR3: CASSSRPGPEKLFF
DNA: TGCGCCAGCAGCTCAAGACCGGGACCAGAAAAACTGTTTTTT
size: many
V: TRBV5-1
D: .
J: TRBJ1-4

CDR3: CASSFDRGLSYEQYF
DNA: TGCGCCAGCAGCTTCGACAGGGGCCTCTCCTACGAGCAGTACTTC
size: .
V: TRBV5-1
D: TRBD1
J: TRBJ2-7

CDR3: CASSFSPGGADTQYF
DNA: TGTGCCAGCAGTTTTTCCCCAGGGGGCGCAGATACGCAGTATTTT
size: few
V: TRBV27
D: TRBD1
J: TRBJ2-3

CDR3: CASSPRGQGTRRNEQFF
DNA: TGTGCCAGCAGCCCCCGGGGTCAGGGGACTAGGAGGAATGAGCAGTTCTTC
size: .
V: TRBV5-6
D: TRBD2
J: TRBJ2-1